The TCR beta chain described here comes from a study of CD8+ T cells in alopecia areata listed by TCRdb under 2018. The study in broad terms: Skin from C3H/HeJ donors aged roughly 6-12 months with spontaneous alopecia was grafted onto female C3H/HeJ recipients aged roughly 7-11 weeks. To study T cell clonal expansion in alopecia areata, the researchers applied high-throughput TCRbeta sequencing to both the C3H/HeJ mouse model and human patients. RNA was obtained with the PAXgene miRNA kit for fixed scalp, the miRNeasy kit for PBMCs, and the RNeasy kit for mouse skin. In humans, TCRbeta sequencing was performed on scalp tissue and on sorted CD4+ and CD8+ peripheral blood T cells from healthy controls and from patients with patchy or totalis/universalis alopecia areata. Clonality in the scalp was compared among normal scalp (n=4), patchy alopecia areata scalp (n=8), and alopecia totalis/universalis scalp (n=8). TCRbeta CDR3 regions were amplified by immunoSEQ multiplex PCR with 35 Vbeta forward and 13 Jbeta reverse primers.

This clone was seen many times. No antigen is known for it. Mouse gene names and germline sequences are the ones reported for this receptor. The read ends 4 residues early relative to the CDR3; the germline J gene fills the gap. The library was prepared using the immunoSEQ multiplex PCR assay. To provide template for TCR sequencing, every sample had RNA extracted and reverse transcribed into cDNA. SuperScript III was used to make first-strand cDNA, primed with a 2:1 mix of oligo-dT and random hexamers. A synthetic immune receptor repertoire was used to measure amplification bias, and any remaining bias was corrected computationally. Sequencing of the libraries was done on Illumina HiSeq using 60 bp reads that spanned the CDR3 and were read from J toward V. The study's processing was this. Raw reads were preprocessed for error removal, and CDR3 was defined according to IMGT conventions as running from the conserved cysteine to phenylalanine. Clonality was computed by normalizing Shannon entropy by log2 of the number of productive unique TCRs and subtracting the result from 1. Scalp TCRbeta sequences were cross-referenced with sorted blood CD4 and CD8 repertoires so that the CD4 or CD8 identity of scalp clones could be inferred. TCRdb carries this immuneACCESS record with in-frame sequences only. Its versions omit some clonotypes, under half of them owing to an unresolved V gene in the studies checked, with the rest unexplained. V and J calls and clone size are those listed in that table; D and trimming were worked out from the DNA. The sample has some 110,000 clones on record, with no singletons. Around 20% of the sample rests with the top ten.

CDR1 is given as NNHNN and CDR2 as SYGAGS, both from the germline V gene (reference sequence). Trimming takes 2 bases off V and 0 bases off J; junction bases not matched to a gene: 2. CDR3 length: 16 amino acids, cysteine to phenylalanine. The CDR3 was read in part: 36 bases, with the frame set at base 1. Study-wide conclusions, independent of this receptor: Unlike mouse skin, which is dominated by gammadelta T cells, normal human skin has resident alphabeta T cells that are also sequenced, and this complicates analysis of the scalp TCR repertoire. TCR sequences shared between patients were less clear than in mice, possibly partly because of HLA diversity in the patient population. Higher clonality and more expanded CD8+ clones were observed in lesional scalp than in normal scalp, particularly in alopecia totalis/universalis, a finding suggestive of antigenic drive.

Sequencing was performed on lesional skin. The sequence derives from a C3H/HeJ mouse with alopecia areata. This mouse strain bears the MHC haplotype H2-k. The chain uses TRBV13-2 and TRBJ2-5; 11 junctional bases match TRBD2. The CDR3 bases that were read are TGTGCCAGCGGTGAGGGACTGGGGGTTAACCAAGAC. Translated, this is CASGEGLGVNQD. The whole CDR3 region reads CASGEGLGVNQDTQYF.